This TCR beta chain originates from a study of blood T cell repertoires in COVID-19. As for the study in general: Acute-phase and convalescent COVID-19 samples originated in the United States, Italy and Spain. T cells, B-cell-depleted T cells, or PBMCs provided the cDNA or gDNA that served as material.

Enrollment of patients from Seattle took place during active infection, with longitudinal follow-up. Germline V gives CDR1 MNHEY, CDR2 SVGAGI. The CDR3 contains 14 residues. V was pared by 6 bases and J by 5 bases, with 6 bases of the junction left unmatched. Repertoires were generated with immunoSEQ multiplex PCR, while TCRdb's copy carries only in-frame clones and drops some. Of roughly 70,000 clones in the sample, 90% are singletons; the top ten hold approximately 0.57%. Sequenced material: peripheral blood. The sequence came from a man aged 45-65 years with COVID-19, enrolled during active disease. The chain recombines TRBV6-5 with TRBJ2-1; 8 nucleotides agree with TRBD2. This chain's CDR3 is CASRERETDNEQFF. CDR3 bases: TGTGCCAGCAGAGAGCGGGAGACCGACAATGAGCAGTTCTTC.